This is a list of T cell receptor beta chains from one sample in a study of T cells in tumors after PD-1 blockade. Sequencing used immunoSEQ multiplex PCR; TCRdb keeps in-frame clones, though not all of them. The sample carries about 10,000 clones, 65% to 80% recorded once. This material consisted of tumor tissue, taken after anti-PD-1 treatment. These TCRs come from a human donor with basal cell carcinoma. CDR3s include the opening cysteine and the closing phenylalanine or tryptophan. The D gene is left open where the match is weak. Clone sizes are given selectively: once, few, many, or a class where the clone is expanded.

v_call,clone_size,d_call,j_call,cdr3_nt,cdr3_aa
TRBV6-2/TRBV6-3,NA,TRBD2,TRBJ2-7,TGTGCCAGCAGGCCTGGGACTAGCGGAAACTACGAGCAGTACTTC,CASRPGTSGNYEQYF
TRBV7-2,NA,NA,TRBJ1-4,TGTGCCAGCAGCCCAGGCGGGGGAATGGGTGAAAAACTGTTTTTT,CASSPGGGMGEKLFF
TRBV9,NA,TRBD2,TRBJ2-3,TGTGCCAGCAACAACCGGGTTTTCGCTAGCGGAAGAGCTCCCACAGATACGCAGTATTTT,CASNNRVFASGRAPTDTQYF
TRBV2,NA,NA,TRBJ1-2,TGTGCCAGCAGTCCTAGGACGTACACTAACTATGGCTACACCTTC,CASSPRTYTNYGYTF
TRBV19,NA,TRBD2,TRBJ2-1,TGTGCCAGTAGGGGGACTAGCGGGAGGGCCGGTGAGCAGTTCTTC,CASRGTSGRAGEQFF
TRBV7-8,NA,TRBD2,TRBJ2-2,TGTGCCAGCACCTCCAGGTTTGCTACTAGCGGCGGCACCGGGGAGCTGTTTTTT,CASTSRFATSGGTGELFF
TRBV28,NA,TRBD1,TRBJ1-4,TGTGCCAGCAGTTTAATGCAGGGGGCCTTGGGTGAAAAACTGTTTTTT,CASSLMQGALGEKLFF
TRBV28,medium-sized,TRBD1,TRBJ2-7,TGTGCCGTCCACGGGGGACAGGTGAACTACGAGCAGTACTTC,CAVHGGQVNYEQYF
TRBV12-3/TRBV12-4,NA,TRBD1,TRBJ2-1,TGTGCCAGCAGGGGGGACAGCTGGGAGCAGTTCTTC,CASRGDSWEQFF
TRBV4-1,few,NA,TRBJ1-1,TGCGCCAGCAGCCAATCCGACAGCAAGAACACTGAAGCTTTCTTT,CASSQSDSKNTEAFF
TRBV7-9,few,NA,TRBJ2-1,TGTGCCAGCAGCTTGGACGGGCCCAGATCCTACAATGAGCAGTTCTTC,CASSLDGPRSYNEQFF
TRBV28,NA,TRBD2,TRBJ2-3,TGTGCCAGCACCTCTAGCGGGCCCTTCGTGACGCAGTATTTT,CASTSSGPFVTQYF
TRBV10-3,NA,NA,TRBJ2-6,TGTGCCCTGGGGGACGGGAGCTCTGGGGCCAACGTCCTGACTTTC,CALGDGSSGANVLTF
TRBV7-6,large,TRBD1,TRBJ1-1,TGTGCCAGCACCCCATCGACAGGGTTCACTGAAGCTTTCTTT,CASTPSTGFTEAFF
TRBV5-1,NA,TRBD1,TRBJ2-3,TGCGCCAGCAGCCAGGACAGGGGCACAGATACGCAGTATTTT,CASSQDRGTDTQYF
TRBV6-2/TRBV6-3,NA,NA,TRBJ2-7,TGTGCCAGCAGTTACGATGGGGCTAGCTACGAGCAGTACTTC,CASSYDGASYEQYF
TRBV7-8,few,TRBD2,TRBJ2-1,TGTGCCAGCAGCTCTGGGACTAGCGGGAATGAGCAGTTCTTC,CASSSGTSGNEQFF
TRBV6-4,medium-sized,TRBD2,TRBJ2-3,TGTGCCAGCAGTTATACAGCGGGGGATACGCAGTATTTT,CASSYTAGDTQYF
TRBV7-3,NA,TRBD2,TRBJ2-1,TGTGCCAGCAGCCCGTACGGCGGGGGGGTTTACAATGAGCAGTTCTTC,CASSPYGGGVYNEQFF
TRBV7-3,once,NA,TRBJ2-5,TGTGCCAGCAGCTTATGGGGGGAAAGTGGGGAGACCCAGTACTTC,CASSLWGESGETQYF
TRBV3-1/TRBV3-2,few,NA,TRBJ2-6,TGTGCCAGCAGCATTTGGTTAGGTGCTGGGGCCAACGTCCTGACTTTC,CASSIWLGAGANVLTF
TRBV3-1/TRBV3-2,NA,NA,TRBJ2-7,TGTGCCAGCAGCCAAGGGTCCCAGGGTACCTACGAGCAGTACTTC,CASSQGSQGTYEQYF
TRBV9,NA,NA,TRBJ1-6,TGTGCCAGCAGCGTGGGGGGGTCACCCCTCCACTTT,CASSVGGSPLHF
TRBV18,NA,NA,TRBJ1-4,TGTGCCAGCTCACCCCTGCTAAGGCAGTCCGGCGAAAAACTGTTTTTT,CASSPLLRQSGEKLFF